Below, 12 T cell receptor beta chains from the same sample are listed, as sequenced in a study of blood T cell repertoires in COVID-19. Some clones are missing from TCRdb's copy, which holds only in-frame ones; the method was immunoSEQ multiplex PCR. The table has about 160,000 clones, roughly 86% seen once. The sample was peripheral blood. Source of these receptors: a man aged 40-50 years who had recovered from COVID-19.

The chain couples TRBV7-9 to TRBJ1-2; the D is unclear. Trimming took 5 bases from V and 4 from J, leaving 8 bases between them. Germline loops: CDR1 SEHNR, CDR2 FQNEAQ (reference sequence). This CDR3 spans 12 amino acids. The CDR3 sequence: CASSPYSYGYTF. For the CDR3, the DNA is TGTGCCAGCAGCCCCTACAGCTATGGCTACACCTTC.

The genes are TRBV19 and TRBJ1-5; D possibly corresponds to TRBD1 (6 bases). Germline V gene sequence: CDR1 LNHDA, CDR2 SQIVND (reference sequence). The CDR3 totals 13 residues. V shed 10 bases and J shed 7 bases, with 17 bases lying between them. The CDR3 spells CATRGGGGQPQHF. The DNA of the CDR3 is TGTGCCACCCGTGGCGGGGGGGGCCAGCCCCAGCATTTT.

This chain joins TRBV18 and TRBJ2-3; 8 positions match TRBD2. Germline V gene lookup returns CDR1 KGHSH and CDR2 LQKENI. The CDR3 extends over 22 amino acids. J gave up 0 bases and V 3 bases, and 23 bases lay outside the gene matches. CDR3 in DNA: TGTGCCAGCTCACCTCGGATGTACGGGTCCACTAGCGGAGTCCCTAGCACAGATACGCAGTATTTT. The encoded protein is CASSPRMYGSTSGVPSTDTQYF.

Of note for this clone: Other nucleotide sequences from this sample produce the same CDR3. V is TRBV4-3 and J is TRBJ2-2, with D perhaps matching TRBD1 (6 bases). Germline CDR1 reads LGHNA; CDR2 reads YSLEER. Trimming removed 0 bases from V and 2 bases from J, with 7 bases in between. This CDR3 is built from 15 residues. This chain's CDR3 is CASSQDGTNTGELFF. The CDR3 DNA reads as TGCGCCAGCAGCCAAGACGGGACAAACACCGGGGAGCTGTTTTTT.

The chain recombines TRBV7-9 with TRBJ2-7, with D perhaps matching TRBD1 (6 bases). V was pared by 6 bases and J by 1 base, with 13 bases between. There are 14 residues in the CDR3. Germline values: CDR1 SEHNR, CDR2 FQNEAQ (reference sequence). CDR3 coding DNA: TGTGCCAGCAGTCGCAGGGGCCATTCCTACGAGCAGTACTTC. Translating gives CASSRRGHSYEQYF.

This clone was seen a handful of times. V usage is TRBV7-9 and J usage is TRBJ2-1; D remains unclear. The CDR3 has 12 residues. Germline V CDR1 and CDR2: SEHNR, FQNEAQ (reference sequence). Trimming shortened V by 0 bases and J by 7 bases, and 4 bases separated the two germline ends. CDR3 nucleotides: TGTGCCAGCAGCTTAGCGAGGAATGAGCAGTTCTTC. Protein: CASSLARNEQFF.

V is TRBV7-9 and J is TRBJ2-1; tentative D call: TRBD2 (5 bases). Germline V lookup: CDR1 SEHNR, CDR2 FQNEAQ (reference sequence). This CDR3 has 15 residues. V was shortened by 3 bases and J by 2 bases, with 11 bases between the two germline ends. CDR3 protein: CASSFPPGTYNEQFF. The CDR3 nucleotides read TGTGCCAGCAGCTTCCCTCCCGGGACCTACAATGAGCAGTTCTTC.

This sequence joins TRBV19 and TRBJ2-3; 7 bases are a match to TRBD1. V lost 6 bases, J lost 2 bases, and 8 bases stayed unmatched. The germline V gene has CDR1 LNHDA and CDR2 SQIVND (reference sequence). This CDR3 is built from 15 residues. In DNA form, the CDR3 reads TGTGCCAGTAGCTCCGGGACAGCTTCCACAGATACGCAGTATTTT. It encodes CASSSGTASTDTQYF.

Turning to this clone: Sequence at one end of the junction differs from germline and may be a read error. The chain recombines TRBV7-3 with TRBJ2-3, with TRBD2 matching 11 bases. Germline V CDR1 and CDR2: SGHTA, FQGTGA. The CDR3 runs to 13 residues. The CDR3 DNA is TGTGCCAGCAGCCTAACTAGCGGGAGTACGCAGTATTTT. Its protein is CASSLTSGSTQYF.

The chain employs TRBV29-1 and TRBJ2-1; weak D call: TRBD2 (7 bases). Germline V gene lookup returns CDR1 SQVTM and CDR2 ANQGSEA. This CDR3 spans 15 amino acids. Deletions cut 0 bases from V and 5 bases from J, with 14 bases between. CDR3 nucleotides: TGCAGCGTTGAAGATACAGGGAGGGAGAACAATGAGCAGTTCTTC. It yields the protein CSVEDTGRENNEQFF.

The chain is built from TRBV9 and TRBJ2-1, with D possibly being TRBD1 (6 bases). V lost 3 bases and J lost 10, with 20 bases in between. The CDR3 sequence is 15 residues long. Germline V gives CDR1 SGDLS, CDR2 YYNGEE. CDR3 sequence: CASSADTGHLGEQFF. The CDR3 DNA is TGTGCCAGCAGCGCGGATACGGGACACCTGGGCGAGCAGTTCTTC.

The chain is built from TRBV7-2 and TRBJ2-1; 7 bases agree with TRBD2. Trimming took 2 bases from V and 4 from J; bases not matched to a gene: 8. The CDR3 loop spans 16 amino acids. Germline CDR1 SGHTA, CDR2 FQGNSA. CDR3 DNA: TGTGCCAGCAGCTTACCAGCGGGACCCTTTTACAATGAGCAGTTCTTC. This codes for CASSLPAGPFYNEQFF.